The next 10 T cell receptor beta chains were all read from a single sample in a study of T cell changes during pregnancy in multiple sclerosis. The data were produced by immunoSEQ multiplex PCR, yet TCRdb's version contains in-frame clones alone and is incomplete. The table has fewer than 90,000 clones, 85% to 95% seen once. The sample in question was peripheral blood, obtained in the first trimester of pregnancy. Receptors originate from a female donor with multiple sclerosis, enrolled in a pregnancy study.

The chain recombines TRBV10-3 with TRBJ2-1, with D possibly matching TRBD2 (5 bases). V gave up 3 bases and J gave up 5 bases, with 14 bases separating them. Per the germline V gene, CDR1 is ENHRY and CDR2 is SYGVKD. The CDR3 spans 15 residues. The CDR3 nucleotides read TGTGCCATCAGTGACTGGTCCGGGGTTAACAATGAGCAGTTCTTC. Translation: CAISDWSGVNNEQFF.

The chain links TRBV7-3 to TRBJ2-2, with 8 bases lining up with TRBD2. The length of the CDR3 is 15 residues. Germline lookup yields CDR1 SGHTA and CDR2 FQGTGA. Trimming cost V 5 bases and J 6 bases; bases outside gene matches: 8. The chain's CDR3 is CASSPSGLVAGELFF. As DNA, the CDR3 is TGTGCCAGCAGCCCTTCGGGACTAGTCGCCGGGGAGCTGTTTTTT.

This clone was recorded once. Here the CDR3 reads CASSLVPRANTEAFF. In nucleotides, the CDR3 is TGTGCCAGCAGCTTAGTCCCCAGGGCGAACACTGAAGCTTTCTTT. The chain carries TRBV7-2 and TRBJ1-1; a weak D match, TRBD1 (5 bases). V lost 1 base to trimming and J lost 1 base, with 10 bases between them. The CDR3 contains 15 residues. Per the germline V gene, CDR1 is SGHTA and CDR2 is FQGNSA.

The rearrangement uses TRBV5-4 and TRBJ2-1, with 7 positions matching TRBD2. Trimming took 0 bases from V and 1 from J; bases not matched to a gene: 4. The germline V gene has CDR1 SGHNT and CDR2 YYREEE (reference sequence). The CDR3 is made up of 16 amino acids. The CDR3 DNA sequence: TGTGCCAGCAGCTTGGCGGGGGGATTTTCCTACAATGAGCAGTTCTTC. As protein: CASSLAGGFSYNEQFF. Using reference TRBV5-4 and TRBJ2-1 for the parts outside the CDR3, the full variable domain is ETGVTQSPTHLIKTRGQQVTLRCSSQSGHNTVSWYQQALGQGPQFIFQYYREEENGRGNFPPRFSGLQFPNYSSELNVNALELDDSALYLCASSLAGGFSYNEQFFGPGTRLTVL.

V usage is TRBV28 and J usage is TRBJ1-1, with TRBD1 matching 7 bases. The CDR3 totals 14 residues. Germline V gene sequence: CDR1 MDHEN, CDR2 SYDVKM. Germline trimming cut 3 bases from V and 11 bases from J; bases unmatched to any gene: 12. CDR3 residues: CASSLQGGTLKAFF. CDR3 nucleotides: TGTGCCAGCAGTTTGCAGGGGGGTACACTGAAGGCTTTCTTT.

The CDR3 loop is CASRDATGSSYNEQFF. DNA of the CDR3: TGTGCCAGCAGAGACGCGACAGGGAGCTCCTACAATGAGCAGTTCTTC. The gene calls are TRBV27 and TRBJ2-1, with 7 bases aligning to TRBD1. There are 16 residues in the CDR3. Looked up from germline, CDR1 is MNHEY and CDR2 is SMNVEV (reference sequence). After removal of 6 bases from V and 0 bases from J, the junction contained 8 bases not matched to a gene.

As DNA, the CDR3 is TGTGCCAGCAGTGTAACTAGCGGGAAGCCGAACAATGAGCAGTTCTTC. It is translated as CASSVTSGKPNNEQFF. V is TRBV6-4 and J is TRBJ2-1, with 10 positions matching TRBD2. V was clipped by 4 bases and J by 5 bases; unmatched bases: 8. This CDR3 is 16 amino acids long. Germline CDR1 is MRHNA and CDR2 is SNTAGT.

The chain combines TRBV19 with TRBJ2-5, with TRBD2 identical over 11 bases. The germline V gene encodes CDR1 LNHDA and CDR2 SQIVND (reference sequence). The CDR3 loop spans 16 amino acids. With V trimmed by 1 base and J by 5 bases, 6 bases remained unmatched. The CDR3 loop reads CASSIGIAGGLETQYF. For the CDR3, the DNA is TGTGCCAGTAGTATAGGAATAGCGGGGGGGCTTGAGACCCAGTACTTC.

This chain uses TRBV11-2 with TRBJ2-7; 11 nucleotides agree with TRBD2. Per the germline V gene, CDR1 is SGHAT and CDR2 is FQNNGV. The CDR3 has 13 residues. Trimming removed 5 bases from V and 4 bases from J; junction bases left unmatched: 1. The CDR3 sequence is CASSIAGGYEQYF. Written as DNA, the CDR3 is TGTGCCAGCAGCATAGCGGGAGGGTACGAGCAGTACTTC. The variable domain in full, with the rest retrieved from reference TRBV11-2 and TRBJ2-7, is EAGVAQSPRYKIIEKRQSVAFWCNPISGHATLYWYQQILGQGPKLLIQFQNNGVVDDSQLPKDRFSAERLKGVDSTLKIQPAKLEDSAVYLCASSIAGGYEQYFGPGTRLTVT.

The J gene is TRBJ1-6, the V gene TRBV14; a weak D match, TRBD1 (5 bases). V was pared by 2 bases and J by 10 bases, with 9 bases between. Germline assignment: CDR1 SGHDN and CDR2 FVKESK. This CDR3 has 13 amino acids. CDR3 residues: CASSQQGGSPLHF. CDR3 bases: TGTGCCAGCAGCCAACAGGGTGGGTCACCCCTCCACTTT.